The present T cell receptor beta chain was sequenced within a study of identical twins. Regarding the study as a whole: Low generation probability was overrepresented in out-of-frame alpha sequences shared by twins.

The V end lost 6 bases, the J end lost 7 bases, and 13 bases lay between the germline ends. Germline-derived CDR1 and CDR2 are DFQATT and SNEGSKA (reference sequence). This CDR3 is built from 13 residues. TCRdb redid the calling of the 5' RACE reads with MiXCR, one entry per CDR3 protein. Of about 240,000 distinct CDR3 sequences listed, about 11% are singletons. As for this clonotype: What it binds is unknown.

The sample consisted of memory T cells sorted from blood. The chain couples TRBV20-1 to TRBJ1-6; D is unclear. The sequence came from a man aged 50 to 59 in good health. The CDR3 DNA follows: TGCAGTGCCACCCAGAGGTCGAATTCACCCCTCCACTTT. It encodes CSATQRSNSPLHF.